This TCR beta chain is from a study of PD-1 blockade in classical Hodgkin lymphoma (dated by TCRdb to 2018 to 2021). Background for the entire study: Nivolumab dosing was 3 mg/kg intravenously every 2 weeks, continuing until either disease progression or unacceptable toxicity. To define a peripheral blood immune signature of response to PD-1 blockade in classical Hodgkin lymphoma, the study combined TCR beta sequencing with CyTOF.

The time point label, read with the paper, signifies: cycle 1 day 1 (C1D1), immediately before nivolumab initiation. Every trial patient had relapsed following autologous stem cell transplantation, and prior brentuximab vedotin exposure was what differed among cohorts A, B and C. The trial cohort comprised some 60 patients with relapsed/refractory classical Hodgkin lymphoma whose best overall responses were complete response, partial response or progressive disease. Single-agent nivolumab was administered to trial patients in the multi-cohort phase II CheckMate 205 trial. An independent review committee assessed best overall response using the 2007 International Working Group response criteria. Trial PBMCs were obtained immediately prior to nivolumab initiation (C1D1) and on therapy at cycle 2 day 1 and cycle 4 day 1. Peripheral blood was collected in 8 mL Vacutainer Cell Preparation Tubes, from which PBMCs were isolated by centrifugation and then cryopreserved.

To note about this clone: Its antigen is not yet known. No base qualities exist here, and no much larger clone lies one base off it.

The study at large found these results: Baseline TCR diversity was reported to be lower in newly diagnosed patients than in healthy donors and to be lower still in relapsed/refractory patients. Lower diversity was observed in patients in whom nivolumab was started less than 1 year after ASCT, and these patients were excluded from later analyses so that confounding by immune reconstitution would be avoided. The study covered only a single clinical trial cohort, and the causes of the repertoire differences, possibly disease activity or prior therapy, were still not defined. By C4D1, a significant rise was seen in CD4+ TCR diversity but not in CD8+ TCR diversity (p=0.0027 vs p=0.16), and the rise was most apparent among complete responders (p=0.02). Baseline diversity similar to that of newly diagnosed patients was observed in trial patients achieving complete response, whereas significantly lower diversity was observed in partial responders and progressors.

The Qiagen DNeasy kit was used to extract genomic DNA from unsorted PBMCs and from the negatively selected CD4+ and CD8+ fractions. TCR beta CDR3 regions were subjected to amplification by immunoSEQ multiplex PCR with primers that anneal to V and J segments. Amplification bias was minimized using a synthetic immune receptor repertoire, and residual bias was removed computationally after sequencing. Per the original workflow: Custom Python scripts were used to quantify repertoire diversity as the Shannon entropy index. Unsorted, CD4+ and CD8+ repertoires were analyzed separately, except for combined analyses in which CD4+ and CD8+ sequences were merged in silico. Clonal expansion was defined as at least a 2-fold frequency increase after treatment relative to C1D1, with a pseudocount of 0.5 for undetected baseline clones. Clones with 0 or 1 copy at C1D1 were classified as singleton clones, and clones with 2 or more copies were classified as non-singleton clones. Clones expanded in unsorted samples were labelled as CD4+, CD8+ or unknown by matching protein sequences in sorted samples from the same patient. Diversity changes from C1D1 to C4D1 were tested in paired samples using Wilcoxon tests. Held by TCRdb, this immuneACCESS table contains in-frame sequences only and omits some clones. Under half of the omission traces to an unresolved V gene where checked; the cause of the rest is unknown. That table gives V, J and clone size, and the DNA gave D and trimming. Within this sample are some 100,000 clones, with roughly 92% of them counted one time only. The ten largest clonotypes hold approximately 2.8% of the sample.

CDR1 and CDR2, looked up from the germline V gene, are MGHDK and SYGVNS. CDR3 length: 18 amino acids, cysteine to phenylalanine. Solely the CDR3 DNA is kept, with 54 bases framed from the first base. Relative to germline, V is missing 7 bases and J is missing 11 bases, with 27 bases of the junction outside any gene match. Rearrangement joined TRBV25-1 to TRBJ1-2; 8 bases in between match TRBD1. This sequence was found in a human donor with classical Hodgkin lymphoma. This sample comprised peripheral blood mononuclear cells (PBMCs), obtained at baseline. The sequence in DNA is TGTGCCAGCACCCCCAGTGGGGGCTACCGGGACAGGCATCGGAGGTACACCTTC. Translated, this is CASTPSGGYRDRHRRYTF.